This entry lists 32 T cell receptor beta chains sequenced from one sample in a study of blood T cell repertoires in COVID-19 (dated by TCRdb to the early 2020s). Library preparation employed the immunoSEQ multiplex PCR assay. TCRdb's version of the immuneACCESS table is confined to in-frame rearrangements and falls short of the full clone set. An unresolved V gene accounts for under half of the shortfall where checked; the remainder is of unknown origin. For this sample the table gives approximately 280,000 clones, of which 65% to 90% were detected only once. In total, the top ten clones hold about 5.1% of the sample. The sequencing input was peripheral blood. The receptors were sampled from a man in his fifties with active or convalescent COVID-19.

The chain combines TRBV28 with TRBJ2-3, with 13 bases identical to TRBD2. The CDR3 covers 16 residues. CDR1 is MDHEN, CDR2 SYDVKM, per germline. Trimming removed 5 bases from V and 6 bases from J; junction bases left unmatched: 8. CDR3 coding DNA: TGTGCCAGCAGTCGAGGGACTAGCGGGAAGATTGATACGCAGTATTTT. Protein product: CASSRGTSGKIDTQYF.

This clone appeared a few times. The rearrangement links TRBV2 to TRBJ1-5; a weak D match, TRBD1 (6 bases). Germline-derived CDR1 and CDR2 are SNHLY and FYNNEI. Trimming cost V 7 bases and J 4 bases, with 8 bases left between them. The length of the CDR3 is 12 residues. The DNA for the CDR3 is TGTGCCAGCAACAGGGATAATCAGCCCCAGCATTTT. Its protein is CASNRDNQPQHF.

The chain combines TRBV11-3 with TRBJ2-1, with TRBD2 matching over 9 bases. Germline-derived CDR1 and CDR2 are SGHNT and YENEEA. This CDR3 contains 16 residues. Trimming took 4 bases from V and 8 from J; bases not matched to a gene: 12. CDR3 loop: CASSSLGASGTDEQFF. In DNA form, the CDR3 reads TGTGCCAGCAGCTCCCTTGGGGCTAGCGGGACCGATGAGCAGTTCTTC.

The chain couples TRBV7-9 to TRBJ2-5, with a possible D match to TRBD2 (7 bases). Germline loops: CDR1 SEHNR, CDR2 FQNEAQ (reference sequence). Trimming cost V 1 base and J 4 bases, with 13 bases left between them. The CDR3 runs to 15 residues. CDR3 region: CASSLGAGARETQYF. CDR3 nucleotide sequence: TGTGCCAGCAGCTTAGGTGCGGGGGCACGAGAGACCCAGTACTTC.

V is TRBV18 and J is TRBJ1-1, with D tentatively TRBD1 (5 bases). Germline-derived CDR1 and CDR2 are KGHSH and LQKENI. This CDR3 is built from 15 residues. The V end was cut by 4 bases, the J end by 1 base, with 13 bases between. The DNA for the CDR3 is TGTGCCAGCTCACTCCGCCAGGGTGAGAACACTGAAGCTTTCTTT. This gives the protein CASSLRQGENTEAFF.

The rearrangement links TRBV28 to TRBJ1-2, with no clear D. Looked up from germline, CDR1 is MDHEN and CDR2 is SYDVKM. Trimming pared 8 bases from V and 2 bases from J, leaving 6 bases between. The CDR3 runs to 11 residues. CDR3 DNA: TGTGCCAGCGCACAGAACTATGGCTACACCTTC. It translates to CASAQNYGYTF.

V gene TRBV3-1 (or the pseudogene TRBV3-2) combines with J gene TRBJ2-7; TRBD1 matches at 12 bases. J was trimmed by 6 bases and V by 4 bases; bases with no gene match: 4. Germline CDR1 and CDR2: LGHDT and YNNKEL (reference sequence). The CDR3 consists of 14 residues. CDR3 in DNA: TGTGCCAGCAGCCTCAGGGGACAGGGGGCCGAGCAGTACTTC. Residues: CASSLRGQGAEQYF.

CDR3 in amino acids: CASRTGTSTYEQYF. The CDR3 DNA follows: TGTGCCAGCCGCACCGGGACTAGCACTTACGAGCAGTACTTC. V usage is TRBV28 and J usage is TRBJ2-7, with TRBD2 identical over 9 bases. V shed 8 bases, J shed 4 bases, and the junction held 9 bases outside the gene matches. Germline V lookup: CDR1 MDHEN, CDR2 SYDVKM. This CDR3 has 14 residues.

The chain uses TRBV11-2 and TRBJ2-5, with 12 bases aligning to TRBD2. Germline CDR1 and CDR2: SGHAT and FQNNGV. V was clipped by 5 bases and J by 0 bases; unmatched bases: 13. This CDR3 has 19 amino acids. CDR3 nucleotides: TGTGCCAGCAGCCTAGGCCTAGCGGGAGGGTTGAAGTACCAAGAGACCCAGTACTTC. Amino acids: CASSLGLAGGLKYQETQYF.

V gene TRBV7-9 combines with J gene TRBJ1-1, with D maybe TRBD1 (5 bases). Trimming pared 5 bases from V and 1 base from J, leaving 11 bases between. The germline V gene has CDR1 SEHNR and CDR2 FQNEAQ (reference sequence). This CDR3 comprises 14 residues. The CDR3 sequence is CASSLQGRNTEAFF. CDR3 nucleotide sequence: TGTGCCAGCAGCCTCCAGGGCAGGAACACTGAAGCTTTCTTT.

The rearrangement joins TRBV2 to TRBJ1-2, with D uncertain. The CDR3 has 12 residues. The V gene's germline CDR1 is SNHLY and CDR2 FYNNEI. Trimming removed 4 bases at V and 4 bases at J, with 7 bases between. The CDR3, as DNA: TGTGCCAGCAGTGGGGCAGGCTATGGCTACACCTTC. Translation: CASSGAGYGYTF.

This rearrangement joins TRBV5-4 to TRBJ2-3; weak D call: TRBD2 (6 bases). The CDR3 extends over 14 amino acids. V was shortened by 6 bases and J by 4 bases, with 15 bases between the two germline ends. Germline V gives CDR1 SGHNT, CDR2 YYREEE (reference sequence). The CDR3 DNA reads TGTGCCAGCAATTTTGGAGGGTTGGCAGATACGCAGTATTTT. Encoded protein: CASNFGGLADTQYF.

This clone was detected a few times. The chain employs TRBV28 and TRBJ1-5; the match to TRBD1 covers 9 bases. The germline V gene has CDR1 MDHEN and CDR2 SYDVKM. The trim removed 3 bases at V and 4 bases at J, leaving 4 bases unmatched. This CDR3 region has 15 residues. Here the CDR3 DNA reads TGTGCCAGCAGTTTTGGGACAGGGCAAAATCAGCCCCAGCATTTT. This encodes CASSFGTGQNQPQHF.

This clone appeared once. This chain connects TRBV24-1 to TRBJ1-5; 9 bases agree with TRBD1. Germline assignment: CDR1 KGHDR and CDR2 SFDVKD. The CDR3 is 13 residues long. The J segment lost 8 bases and the V segment lost 9 bases, leaving 7 bases of the junction unmatched. DNA for the CDR3: TGTGCCACCCGGGACAGGGTAGAGGAGCCCCAGCATTTT. This codes for CATRDRVEEPQHF.

This clone was seen once. The CDR3 nucleotides are TGCGCCAGCAGCTTGTCCGGTAAAAACGAGCAGTACTTC. Residues: CASSLSGKNEQYF. This chain connects TRBV5-1 to TRBJ2-7; D gene ambiguous. Trimming cost V 1 base and J 5 bases, with 10 bases left between them. The CDR3 loop spans 13 amino acids. CDR1 is SGHRS, CDR2 YFSETQ, per germline.

Only a few counts were recorded for this clone. The rearrangement joins TRBV2 to TRBJ1-2, with TRBD1 matching 9 bases. The length of the CDR3 is 15 residues. In germline, CDR1 is SNHLY, CDR2 FYNNEI. The trim removed 5 bases at V and 3 bases at J, leaving 7 bases unmatched. The CDR3 DNA reads as TGTGCCAGCAGTTTCCAACAGGGGGCCGACTATGGCTACACCTTC. Translation gives CASSFQQGADYGYTF.

CDR3 residues: CASSLARVGGETQYF. In nucleotides, the CDR3 is TGTGCCAGCAGCTTGGCCAGGGTGGGAGGAGAGACCCAGTACTTC. The chain employs TRBV5-5 and TRBJ2-5; tentative D call: TRBD2 (6 bases). Looked up from germline, CDR1 is SGHKS and CDR2 is YYEKEE (reference sequence). The CDR3 totals 15 residues. V dropped 0 bases and J dropped 4 bases, with 13 bases sitting between them.

The rearrangement links TRBV2 to TRBJ1-1; 7 bases align to TRBD1. The CDR3 is 16 residues long. Per the germline V gene, CDR1 is SNHLY and CDR2 is FYNNEI. Unmatched junction bases numbered 15, after V lost 7 bases and J lost 4 bases. Here the CDR3 reads CASKGQPSSGITEAFF. CDR3 in DNA: TGTGCCAGCAAGGGACAGCCGTCTTCGGGGATCACTGAAGCTTTCTTT.

V gene TRBV4-2 combines with J gene TRBJ1-2; D uncertain. Trimming removed 0 bases at V and 8 bases at J, with 16 bases between. Germline V gives CDR1 LGHNA, CDR2 YNFKEQ. The CDR3 runs to 15 residues. The CDR3 bases are TGTGCCAGCAGCCAAGAAGGGTCGGGGAGGGAGGGCTACACCTTC. Encoded protein: CASSQEGSGREGYTF.

The chain has TRBV7-8 and TRBJ1-1; the D gene is possibly TRBD1 (5 bases). CDR1 and CDR2 (germline): SGHVS, FQNEAQ. Trimming removed 6 bases from V and 3 bases from J, with 14 bases in between. This CDR3 comprises 14 residues. CDR3 coding DNA: TGTGCCAGCAGTCGCGACAGACATTACACTGAAGCTTTCTTT. Amino acid sequence: CASSRDRHYTEAFF.

The chain is built from TRBV6-1 and TRBJ1-5; D might be TRBD1 (6 bases). The ends were cut back, 0 bases at V and 7 bases at J, with 13 bases in the middle. The germline V gene has CDR1 MNHNS and CDR2 SASEGT. The CDR3 is 15 residues long. CDR3 in DNA: TGTGCCAGCAGTGAAGCGAACAGGGACGGCCAGCCCCAGCATTTT. Translating it yields CASSEANRDGQPQHF.

V usage is TRBV7-8 and J usage is TRBJ2-1; 10 positions match TRBD2. CDR1 and CDR2 from the germline V gene are SGHVS and FQNEAQ. The CDR3 runs to 16 residues. J gave up 0 bases and V 5 bases, and 4 bases lay outside the gene matches. In DNA form, the CDR3 reads TGTGCCAGCAGCCACGGACTAGCGGCCTCCTACAATGAGCAGTTCTTC. This codes for CASSHGLAASYNEQFF. The complete variable domain, with remaining parts taken from reference TRBV7-8 and TRBJ2-1, reads GAGVSQSPRYKVAKRGQDVALRCDPISGHVSLFWYQQALGQGPEFLTYFQNEAQLDKSGLPSDRFFAERPEGSVSTLKIQRTQQEDSAVYLCASSHGLAASYNEQFFGPGTRLTVL.

This chain connects TRBV19 to TRBJ1-2; TRBD1 might be the D (5 bases). Germline V gene lookup returns CDR1 LNHDA and CDR2 SQIVND (reference sequence). The CDR3 runs 16 residues. V shed 3 bases and J shed 7 bases, with 21 bases lying between them. The CDR3 region has the DNA TGTGCCAGTAGTATTTTTGCAGCGGGGCAGGGTGGTGGCTACACCTTC. Protein product: CASSIFAAGQGGGYTF.

This chain connects TRBV6-5 to TRBJ1-1; the D gene is possibly TRBD1 (5 bases). From germline, CDR1 is MNHEY and CDR2 SVGAGI. There are 16 residues in the CDR3. V lost 0 bases, J lost 10 bases, and 21 bases lay in between. DNA for the CDR3: TGTGCCAGCAGTTACTCGAAGAATCTCCCAGGGCTCGGAGCTTTCTTT. It specifies CASSYSKNLPGLGAFF.

This clone has just one count. The rearrangement links TRBV10-3 to TRBJ2-5, with D possibly TRBD2 on 6 matching bases. CDR1 and CDR2 from the germline V gene are ENHRY and SYGVKD. The CDR3 is 14 amino acids. Trimming shortened V by 6 bases and J by 5 bases, and 16 bases separated the two germline ends. As DNA, the CDR3 is TGTGCCATCAGCCGATCGTTGGGGAGGGAGACCCAGTACTTC. Translation gives CAISRSLGRETQYF.

The V and J genes are TRBV7-9 and TRBJ1-1; possible D gene TRBD1, 6 bases. CDR3 length: 15 amino acids. Germline V gene lookup returns CDR1 SEHNR and CDR2 FQNEAQ (reference sequence). The ends were cut back, 4 bases at V and 2 bases at J, with 14 bases in the middle. CDR3 coding DNA: TGTGCCAGCAGCTCGTTGGGACACCCAAACACTGAAGCTTTCTTT. Translating gives CASSSLGHPNTEAFF.

The chain couples TRBV20-1 to TRBJ2-1; D is perhaps TRBD2 (6 bases). The germline V gene encodes CDR1 DFQATT and CDR2 SNEGSKA (reference sequence). The length of the CDR3 is 11 residues. The V gene lost 3 bases and the J gene lost 8 bases, with 8 bases spanning the gap. CDR3 nucleotides: TGCAGTGCTAGTTGGGGGGATGAGCAGTTCTTC. Protein: CSASWGDEQFF.

The rearrangement joins TRBV30 to TRBJ2-5; 9 bases match TRBD2. With V trimmed by 5 bases and J by 5 bases, 9 bases remained unmatched. Looked up from germline, CDR1 is GTSNPN and CDR2 is SVGIG (reference sequence). There are 14 residues in the CDR3. This CDR3 reads CAWEPRGGVETQYF. DNA for the CDR3: TGTGCCTGGGAGCCTCGCGGGGGGGTGGAGACCCAGTACTTC.

This chain uses TRBV6-5 with TRBJ1-2, with 12 bases identical to TRBD1. The V gene end was trimmed by 6 bases and the J gene end by 5 bases; junction bases not matched to a gene: 7. Germline CDR1 is MNHEY and CDR2 is SVGAGI. CDR3 size: 15 residues. The CDR3 bases are TGTGCCAGCAGGGGGACAGGGGGCGCGTGGTATGGCTACACCTTC. Translating gives CASRGTGGAWYGYTF.

This clone was seen only once. The chain joins TRBV4-2 to TRBJ1-6, with D maybe TRBD1 (6 bases). V lost 1 base and J 13 bases, leaving 26 bases between the germline ends. The CDR3 contains 18 residues. CDR1 and CDR2 from the germline V gene are LGHNA and YNFKEQ. The CDR3 nucleotides read TGTGCCAGCAGCCAAGTCGGGGGGGCGGGGGAAAACCACCCTCCCCTCCACTTT. Its translation: CASSQVGGAGENHPPLHF.

This rearrangement joins TRBV6-5 to TRBJ1-2; D is possibly TRBD1 (6 bases). The ends were cut back, 7 bases at V and 11 bases at J, with 20 bases in the middle. The V gene's germline CDR1 is MNHEY and CDR2 SVGAGI. The CDR3 has 13 residues. The CDR3 region is CASTNRDGTKYTF. In DNA form, the CDR3 reads TGTGCCAGCACCAATAGGGACGGGACAAAATACACCTTC.

Here the CDR3 reads CASSIDSWTSGISEQFF. The CDR3 bases are TGTGCCAGTAGTATAGATTCTTGGACTAGCGGGATCAGTGAGCAGTTCTTC. This chain links TRBV19 with TRBJ2-1, with TRBD2 identical over 12 bases. This CDR3 contains 17 residues. V trimming: 0 bases; J trimming: 9 bases; junction bases outside the gene matches: 9. The V gene's germline CDR1 is LNHDA and CDR2 SQIVND (reference sequence).